This TCR beta chain was sequenced during a study of immune evolution from preneoplasia to lung adenocarcinoma. Overall study: HLA loss of heterozygosity: less than 9% AIS, about 15% MIA, approximately 35% ADC, none AAH. General study results and limits: Later-stage lesions appeared to have more T cells, more diversity, less clonality.

TCRdb keeps only in-frame clones here, not all; method: immunoSEQ multiplex PCR. The repertoire includes over 11,000 clones, 80% of them detected once, and just under 5% sits in the top ten. A note on this clone: Its antigen is not known.

With 6 bases removed from V and 0 bases from J, the gap between germline ends came to 11 bases. Germline CDR1 reads SGHTA; CDR2 reads FQGNSA. The CDR3 runs 14 residues. The sequenced sample consisted of FFPE minimally invasive lung adenocarcinoma tissue. V usage is TRBV7-2 and J usage is TRBJ1-1, with D hard to call. The clonotype comes from a person aged 65 to 85 with lung adenocarcinoma. CDR3: CASSHGPLNTEAFF. CDR3 DNA: TGTGCCAGCAGTCACGGGCCCCTGAACACTGAAGCTTTCTTT.